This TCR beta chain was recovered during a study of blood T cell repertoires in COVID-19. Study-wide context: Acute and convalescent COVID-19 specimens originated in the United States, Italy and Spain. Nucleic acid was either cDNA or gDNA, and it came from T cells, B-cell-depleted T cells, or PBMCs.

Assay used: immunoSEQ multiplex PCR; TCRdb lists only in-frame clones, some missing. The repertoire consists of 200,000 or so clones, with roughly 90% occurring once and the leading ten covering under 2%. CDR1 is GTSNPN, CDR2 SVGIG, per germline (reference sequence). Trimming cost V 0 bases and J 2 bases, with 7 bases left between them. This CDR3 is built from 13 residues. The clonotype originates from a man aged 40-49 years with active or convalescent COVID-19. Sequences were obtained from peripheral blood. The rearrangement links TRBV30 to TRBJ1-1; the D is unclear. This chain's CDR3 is CAWSVQFNTEAFF. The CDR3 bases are TGTGCCTGGAGTGTACAATTCAACACTGAAGCTTTCTTT.